Described below is a single T cell receptor beta chain sequence and its context. This clone was detected only once. Its antigen remains unidentified. Base qualities are not at hand, and no much larger clone is one base apart. This sample is drawn from a study of T cell responses to AZD1222 COVID-19 vaccine (dated by TCRdb to the early 2020s). In terms of the full investigation: A total of approximately 240 trial participants underwent TCR sequencing, of whom about 200 had received two doses of AZD1222 and approximately 25 had received two doses of the MenACWY control vaccine. Trial participants were enrolled by age into subgroups of 18-55, 56-69 and 70-plus years, and 148, 28 and 57 TCR-sequenced participants, respectively, were included in these subgroups. Results the study describes overall, beyond this receptor: Vaccine-associated CD4 TCRs spanned the whole spike protein, with dominant responses in regions 160-218 and 743-854. Nearly half of unique spike-specific TCRs reportedly recognized epitopes outside regions mutated in the B.1.351 and B.1.1.7 variants. Participants were mostly white British and included more females than males, and it was suggested by the authors that clonal diversity may have been underestimated. The 56-69-year group was small, and its depth increase did not reach significance, likely because of low power. Spike-specific TCR breadth and depth rose significantly after two AZD1222 doses compared with day 0 and with MenACWY recipients. No day 14 peak-response samples were available, so repertoires were characterized only after the peak T cell response. Conclusions about previously exposed vaccinees were limited because only six or seven AZD1222 recipients were SARS-CoV-2 seropositive at baseline.

The CDR3 regions of human TCRbeta chains were analyzed by immunosequencing. From the authors' description of their analysis: Repertoire TCRs were matched against a reference library of SARS-CoV-2-specific TCRs generated with the MIRA antigen-specificity platform. Breadth meant the fraction of unique TCRs that were SARS-CoV-2-associated, whereas depth meant the fraction of total T cells that were SARS-CoV-2-associated. Using the MIRA data, each spike-specific TCR was assigned both to the spike region to which the TCR was reactive and to a CD4 or CD8 class. Log10-transformed breadth and depth values were compared by one-way ANOVA with Sidak's multiple comparisons tests. In TCRdb, the immuneACCESS table is reduced to in-frame sequences with V and J assigned. These tables do not hold every clone; where another copy was compared, an unresolved V gene accounts for under half, and the others remain unexplained. V and J calls and clone size are as listed in that table; D and trimming were resolved from the DNA. Recorded for this sample are 130,000 to 150,000 clones; approximately 89% of them occurred a single time. Around 1.5% of the sample is taken by the ten largest.

Between the V and J ends, shortened by 3 bases and 7 bases respectively, the junction contains 15 bases. From the cysteine up to the phenylalanine, the CDR3 has a length of 14 residues. Only the CDR3 part of the read is kept: 42 bases, read in frame from the first base. In the germline V gene, CDR1 corresponds to MDHEN and CDR2 to SYDVKM. The meaning of the sample's time point label: about 28 days (+/-7) after the second vaccine dose. AZD1222 recipients given second doses at about 4 weeks or at about 12 weeks were pooled, since spike-specific TCR depth and breadth were not found to differ between the two schedules. The vaccinee samples were drawn from two UK trials, COV001 and COV002, one of which was a single-blind randomized controlled phase 2/3 trial testing AZD1222 (ChAdOx1 nCoV-19) in healthy adults. For TCRbeta chain sequencing, PBMC samples from trial participants were taken at day 0 and at day 28 after the second dose.

This receptor was taken from an adult who received the AZD1222 COVID-19 vaccine. Recombination connected TRBV28 to TRBJ1-2, with no reliable assignment of the D segment. The material was peripheral blood, obtained 28 days after the second AZD1222 dose. In nucleotide form, the sequence is TGTGCCAGCAGTTTCCCTACGCGAGAGAGTGGCTACACCTTC. This yields the protein CASSFPTRESGYTF.